These T cell receptor beta chains were read from a single sample in a study of identical twins. One entry per CDR3 protein, called by TCRdb with MiXCR from the 5' RACE reads. In the table there are roughly 480,000 distinct CDR3 sequences, 24% of which are singletons. The same sample was also used in a study of T cells expressing NK-cell markers.

What was sequenced was CD4+ T cells sorted from blood. The receptors shown here come from a woman between 18 and 29 years old in good health. CDR3s include the opening cysteine and the closing phenylalanine or tryptophan. The D gene is left open where the match is weak. The listing skips clone size in some rows; elsewhere it reads once, few, many or a size class.

V gene,clone size,D gene,J gene,CDR3 DNA,CDR3 protein
TRBV5-1,few,.,TRBJ2-2,TGCGCCAGCAGCTTGGGAGACAGCTCGAACACCGGGGAGCTGTTTTTT,CASSLGDSSNTGELFF
TRBV7-6,.,.,TRBJ2-5,TGTGCCAGCAGCTTAGTGCTCGGCTTACAGGAGACCCAGTACTTC,CASSLVLGLQETQYF
TRBV27,.,.,TRBJ2-7,TGTGCCAGCAGTTTATCGTTCAACTCCTACGAGCAGTACTTC,CASSLSFNSYEQYF
TRBV5-1,few,TRBD1,TRBJ2-7,TGCGCCAGCAGCTTACCCGGGACAGGGGGGCACGAGCAGTACTTC,CASSLPGTGGHEQYF
TRBV20-1,once,TRBD2,TRBJ2-7,TGCAGTGCCAACCGACTAGCGAGGTACGAGCAGTACTTC,CSANRLARYEQYF
TRBV18,.,.,TRBJ2-7,TGTGCCAGCTCACAAACGCGGGACGTGGAGCAGTACTTC,CASSQTRDVEQYF
TRBV10-3,.,TRBD2,TRBJ2-2,TGTGCCACTCACCAACTAGCGGGAGATACGACCGGGGAGCTGTTTTTT,CATHQLAGDTTGELFF
TRBV16,few,TRBD2,TRBJ2-1,TGTGCCAGCAGCCCGCGACTAGCGGGTAAGGATGAGCAGTTCTTC,CASSPRLAGKDEQFF
TRBV5-1,many,TRBD1,TRBJ2-7,TGCGCCAGCAGCTTGTCGTCGTTACAGGGGGCAAACGAGCAGTACTTC,CASSLSSLQGANEQYF
TRBV14,.,TRBD2,TRBJ2-3,TGTGCCAGCAGCCCGAGTGGAGCGGGGGGGGCCTTCGTCACAGATACGCAGTATTTT,CASSPSGAGGAFVTDTQYF
TRBV6-1,.,TRBD2,TRBJ2-7,TGTGCCAGCAGAGTAGCGGGGGTAGACAACGAGCAGTACTTC,CASRVAGVDNEQYF
TRBV11-2,.,.,TRBJ2-1,TGTGCCAGCAGCTTAGAAAGTCTTAATGAGCAGTTCTTC,CASSLESLNEQFF
TRBV20-1,.,.,TRBJ1-2,TGCAGTGCTCAACCAGGGCGTGGCTACACCTTC,CSAQPGRGYTF
TRBV12-3/TRBV12-4,.,.,TRBJ2-7,TGTGCCAGCAGTGCCCTACTTGAGGGCGAGCAGTACTTC,CASSALLEGEQYF
TRBV9,few,.,TRBJ2-5,TGTGCCAGCAGCGTCCACGGACAGTGGAAAGAGACCCAGTACTTC,CASSVHGQWKETQYF
TRBV30,many,.,TRBJ2-7,TGTGCCTGGAAGGGCTGGACAGCAAGCTCCTACGAGCAGTACTTC,CAWKGWTASSYEQYF
TRBV5-1,few,.,TRBJ2-1,TGCGCCAGCAGCTCGCTCGGGTCGGGGATATACAATGAGCAGTTCTTC,CASSSLGSGIYNEQFF
TRBV18,.,.,TRBJ2-3,TGTGCCAGCTCACCACTTGGGGCCCGCCCCCACACAGATACGCAGTATTTT,CASSPLGARPHTDTQYF
TRBV6-6,.,.,TRBJ1-6,TGTGCCAGCAGCCGAGCGGATTCACCCCTCCACTTT,CASSRADSPLHF
TRBV10-3,.,TRBD2,TRBJ2-1,TGTGCCATCAGTGGTACGGCTAGCGGGATGAATGAGCAGTTCTTC,CAISGTASGMNEQFF
TRBV5-6,few,.,TRBJ2-3,TGTGCCAGCAGCCCGGCTGGGCGGTCCACAGATACGCAGTATTTT,CASSPAGRSTDTQYF
TRBV7-2,.,.,TRBJ2-7,TGTGCCAGCAGCTTAAGGTTAGCGACCGAGCAGTACTTC,CASSLRLATEQYF